The next 2 T cell receptor beta chains were all read from a single sample in a study of CD8 T cells in ankylosing spondylitis. Study-wide results and caveats: Under 10 highly homologous variants formed a TCR beta motif that appeared characteristic of ankylosing spondylitis blood.

No antigen has been assigned to these receptors. Using its own MiXCR run on the 5' RACE reads, TCRdb lists one record per CDR3 protein. The sample yields 750,000 to 850,000 distinct CDR3 sequences, approximately 12% seen once. Sequencing used blood, either unsorted or a sorted T cell fraction (not recorded which). All receptors derive from a male donor with ankylosing spondylitis.

There are many counts of this clonotype. V usage is TRBV20-1 and J usage is TRBJ1-5; TRBD1 is a possible D gene (6 bases). The CDR3 has 16 amino acids. V was pared by 5 bases and J by 1 base, with 18 bases between. Germline CDR1 and CDR2: DFQATT and SNEGSKA (reference sequence). The CDR3 nucleotides read TGCAGTGCTTCACCAAACCGGGGGCTAAGCAATCAGCCCCAGCATTTT. It specifies CSASPNRGLSNQPQHF.

This clonotype came up a few times. CDR3 amino acids: CASSLDRLAGDTQYF. The CDR3 DNA reads as TGCGCCAGCAGCTTGGATCGACTAGCTGGAGATACGCAGTATTTT. This chain links TRBV5-1 with TRBJ2-3, with 7 bases that match TRBD2. With V trimmed by 0 bases and J by 5 bases, 6 bases remained unmatched. CDR1 SGHRS and CDR2 YFSETQ come from the germline V gene. The CDR3 totals 15 residues.